This T cell receptor beta chain appears in the sequencing data of a study of T cell repertoires in cytomegalovirus infection. The wider study: The authors used CMV epitopes that were HLA-C-restricted (recently identified) and HLA-B-restricted (well studied). Matching HLA type and CMV infection were both indicated by public TCR beta signatures. Study-wide findings and caveats: In two of eight donors, the top clonotype was HLA-C-restricted CMV-specific. Carriers of CMV plus the relevant HLA were identified by cumulative public TCR beta family frequency.

In TCRdb, the reads were re-called with MiXCR into one record per CDR3 protein. The data show roughly 920,000 distinct CDR3 sequences, around 32% seen once. Trimming removed 6 bases from V and 7 bases from J; junction bases left unmatched: 12. CDR3 size: 16 residues. From germline, CDR1 is MNHNY and CDR2 SVGAGI (reference sequence). This clonotype was counted between two and nine times. What it binds is not known. This sequence originates from a human donor in good health (CMV status not recorded). Some clones in this sample may be carry-over from other donors' samples. V is TRBV6-6 and J is TRBJ1-2, with TRBD1 identical over 12 bases. This sample comprised cultured CD8+ T cells from PBMCs, obtained from culture after CMV antigen stimulation. In nucleotides, the CDR3 is TGTGCCAGCAGACCACCCCGGGACAGGGGGCTAAGTGGCTACACCTTC. This gives the protein CASRPPRDRGLSGYTF.